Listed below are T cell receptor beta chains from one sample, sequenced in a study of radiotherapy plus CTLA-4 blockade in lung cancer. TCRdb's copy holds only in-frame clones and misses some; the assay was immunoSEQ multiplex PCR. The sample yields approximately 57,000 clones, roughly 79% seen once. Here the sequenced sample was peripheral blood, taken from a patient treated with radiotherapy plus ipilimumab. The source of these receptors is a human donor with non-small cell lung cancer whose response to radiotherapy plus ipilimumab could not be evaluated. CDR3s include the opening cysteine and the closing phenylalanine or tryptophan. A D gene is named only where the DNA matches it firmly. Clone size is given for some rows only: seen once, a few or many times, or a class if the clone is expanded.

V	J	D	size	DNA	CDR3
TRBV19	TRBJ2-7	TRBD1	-	TGTGCCAGTAGTATATCGACAGGGGGTTATACCTACGAGCAGTACTTC	CASSISTGGYTYEQYF
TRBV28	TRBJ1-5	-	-	TGTGCCAGCAGACAGGCTAATCAGCCCCAGCATTTT	CASRQANQPQHF
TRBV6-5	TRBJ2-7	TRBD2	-	TGTGCCAGCAGGTCTAGCGGGAGCACGACCTACGAGCAGTACTTC	CASRSSGSTTYEQYF
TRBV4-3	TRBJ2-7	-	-	TGCGCCAGCAGCCAAGAGACGCGGGTCTACGAGCAGTACTTC	CASSQETRVYEQYF
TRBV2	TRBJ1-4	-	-	TGTGCCAGCCTTGACAGGAAAGGAGATGAAAAACTGTTTTTT	CASLDRKGDEKLFF
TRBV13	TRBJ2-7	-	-	TGTGCCAGCAGCCAGGACAGCTACGAGCAGTACTTC	CASSQDSYEQYF
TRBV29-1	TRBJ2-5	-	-	TGCAGCGTTGAGCCTATCGTTGTTGGAGAACAAGAGACCCAGTACTTC	CSVEPIVVGEQETQYF
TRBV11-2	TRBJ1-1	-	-	TGTGCCAGCAGCCTGAGGGATCACACTGAAGCTTTCTTT	CASSLRDHTEAFF
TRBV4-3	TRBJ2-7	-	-	TGCGCCAGCAGCCCCGGACTGATATACGAGCAGTACTTC	CASSPGLIYEQYF
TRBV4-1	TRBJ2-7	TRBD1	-	TGCGCCAGCAGCCAAGGGGGGAGGCGACAGGGGGCCTACGAGCAGTACTTC	CASSQGGRRQGAYEQYF
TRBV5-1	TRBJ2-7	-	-	TGCGCCAGCAGCTGGGCCAGGGGCGGGAGAGACTACGAGCAGTACTTC	CASSWARGGRDYEQYF
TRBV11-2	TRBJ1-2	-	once	TGTGCCAGCAGCTTAGATGGCCGGGGTGGCTACACCTTC	CASSLDGRGGYTF
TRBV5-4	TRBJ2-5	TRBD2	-	TGTGCCTGTAACAGCGGGGGGGCCCGAGAGACCCAGTACTTC	CACNSGGARETQYF
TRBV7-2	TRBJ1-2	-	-	TGTGCCAGCAGCTCACAACCGAACTATGGCTACACCTTC	CASSSQPNYGYTF
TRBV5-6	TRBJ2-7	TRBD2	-	TGTGCCAGCAGCTTAGTAGCGGGGGGGCTCGGTGAGCAGTACTTC	CASSLVAGGLGEQYF
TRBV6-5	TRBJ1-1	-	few	TGTGCCAGCAGTTCTAGACGGTACACTGAAGCTTTCTTT	CASSSRRYTEAFF
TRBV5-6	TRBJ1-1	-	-	TGTGCCAGCAGAAGGAGGGGACCGTGGACTGAAGCTTTCTTT	CASRRRGPWTEAFF
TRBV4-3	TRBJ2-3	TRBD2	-	TGCGCCAGCAGCCTAGCGGGATTAACCACAGATACGCAGTATTTT	CASSLAGLTTDTQYF
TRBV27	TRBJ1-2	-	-	TGTGCCAGCAGCCAGCGGGGGCAGGATGGCTACACCTTC	CASSQRGQDGYTF
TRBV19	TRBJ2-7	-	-	TGTGCCAGTAGTATAGCGGGGCAGGGGAACTACGAGCAGTACTTC	CASSIAGQGNYEQYF
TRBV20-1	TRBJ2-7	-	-	TGCAGTGCTCACAGCCCCTCCGAGCAGTACTTC	CSAHSPSEQYF
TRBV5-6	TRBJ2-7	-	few	TGTGCCAGCAGCCCCGGCGGTAAAAGCTACGAGCAGTACTTC	CASSPGGKSYEQYF
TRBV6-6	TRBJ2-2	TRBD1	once	TGTGCCAGCGGGGGACAGGCGAACACCGGGGAGCTGTTTTTT	CASGGQANTGELFF
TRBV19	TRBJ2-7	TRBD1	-	TGTGCCAGTAGTAAGTTGGGACAGGGGGCAGATAGGCAGTACTTC	CASSKLGQGADRQYF
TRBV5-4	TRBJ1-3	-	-	TGTGCCAGCAGCCCACGAGGCTCTGGAAACACCATATATTTT	CASSPRGSGNTIYF
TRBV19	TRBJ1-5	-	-	TGTGCCAGTAGTATCGGTGCCGGGGGTAGCAATCAGCCCCAGCATTTT	CASSIGAGGSNQPQHF
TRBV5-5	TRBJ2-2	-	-	TGTGCCAGCAGCTTGGCCGCGACAGCGAACACCGGGGAGCTGTTTTTT	CASSLAATANTGELFF
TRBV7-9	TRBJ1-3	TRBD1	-	TGTGCCAGCAGCTTAGGCGGACAGGTGAACTCTGGAAACACCATATATTTT	CASSLGGQVNSGNTIYF
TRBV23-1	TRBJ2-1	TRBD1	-	TGCGCCAGCAGTCAACCTCACAGGGGGCGTTGCAACAATGAGCAGTTCTTC	CASSQPHRGRCNNEQFF
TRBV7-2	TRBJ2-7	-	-	TGTGCCAGCAGCTCCCGAGGGGGGGCCTACGAGCAGTACTTC	CASSSRGGAYEQYF
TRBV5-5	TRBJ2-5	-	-	TGTGCCAGCAGCTTGATAGGGGGCCAAGAGACCCAGTACTTC	CASSLIGGQETQYF
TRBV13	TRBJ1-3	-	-	TGTGCCAGCAGCTTAGAGGGGGTTGGAAACACCATATATTTT	CASSLEGVGNTIYF
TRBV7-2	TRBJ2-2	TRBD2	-	TGTGCCAGCAGCTTAGGAGGGACTAGCGGGGGACTCACCGGGGAGCTGTTTTTT	CASSLGGTSGGLTGELFF
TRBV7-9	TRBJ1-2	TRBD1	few	TGTGCCAGCAGCTTAGGGACAGGGAACTATGGCTACACCTTC	CASSLGTGNYGYTF
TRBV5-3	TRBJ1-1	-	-	TGTGCCAGAAGCTCCCGGGGGAACACTGAAGCTTTCTTT	CARSSRGNTEAFF
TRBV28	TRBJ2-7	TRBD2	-	TGTGCCAGCAGGACTAGCGCCTACGAGCAGTACTTC	CASRTSAYEQYF
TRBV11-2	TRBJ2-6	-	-	TGTGCCAGCAGCTTATCCGGGGCTGGGGCCAACGTCCTGACTTTC	CASSLSGAGANVLTF
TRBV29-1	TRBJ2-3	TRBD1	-	TGCAGCGTTGAGGGACAGGGGGGAGATACGCAGTATTTT	CSVEGQGGDTQYF
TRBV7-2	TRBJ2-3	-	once	TGTGCCAGCAGCTTCATGTCAGGGAACACAGATACGCAGTATTTT	CASSFMSGNTDTQYF
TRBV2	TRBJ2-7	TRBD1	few	TGTGCCAGCAGTTTCGGACAGCTCACAGGGGGGGAGCAGTACTTC	CASSFGQLTGGEQYF
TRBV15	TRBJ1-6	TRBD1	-	TGTGCCACCAGCCCCAGGAGACAGGGCCATTCACCCCTCCACTTT	CATSPRRQGHSPLHF
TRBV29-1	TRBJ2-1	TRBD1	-	TGTAAGGGGACAGGGGATGCGAATGAGCAGTTCTTC	CKGTGDANEQFF
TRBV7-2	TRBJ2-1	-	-	TGTGCCAGCAGCCCAGGGCCGCGCAATGAGCAGTTCTTC	CASSPGPRNEQFF
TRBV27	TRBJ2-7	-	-	TGTGCCAGCAGTTTATCTCGAGGGAACTCCTACGAGCAGTACTTC	CASSLSRGNSYEQYF
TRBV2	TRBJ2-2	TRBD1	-	TGTGCCAGCACCAAACAGGGGGCCACCGGGGAGCTGTTTTTT	CASTKQGATGELFF
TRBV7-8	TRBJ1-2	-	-	TGTGCCAGCTTGCCCCCCGGGGGGCAAAACTATGGCTACACCTTC	CASLPPGGQNYGYTF
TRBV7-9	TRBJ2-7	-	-	TGTGCCAGCTCGAACGCTGGAGGGACCTACGAGCAGTACTTC	CASSNAGGTYEQYF
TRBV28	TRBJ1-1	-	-	TGTGCCAGTACGAAGGGCGGGCGAGGCACTGAAGCTTTCTTT	CASTKGGRGTEAFF
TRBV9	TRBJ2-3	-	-	TGTGCCAGCAGCTCAGATTTTAGCCGGACAGATACGCAGTATTTT	CASSSDFSRTDTQYF
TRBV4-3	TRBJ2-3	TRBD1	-	TGCGCCAGCAGCCAAGATCGACGGCAGGGGGCAAGAGATACGCAGTATTTT	CASSQDRRQGARDTQYF
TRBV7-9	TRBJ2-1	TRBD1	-	TGTGCCAGCAGCTTAGCGGACAGGGTGGTCAATGAGCAGTTCTTC	CASSLADRVVNEQFF
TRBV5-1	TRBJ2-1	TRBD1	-	TGCGCCAGCAGCTCACGGGGACAGGGGAACAATGAGCAGTTCTTC	CASSSRGQGNNEQFF
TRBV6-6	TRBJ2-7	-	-	TGTGCCAGCAGTTACTCGAGGGACTACGAGCAGTACTTC	CASSYSRDYEQYF
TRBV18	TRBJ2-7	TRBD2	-	TGTGCCAGCTCATCGGGGGGATACGAGCAGTACTTC	CASSSGGYEQYF
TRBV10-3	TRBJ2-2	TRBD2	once	TGTGCCATCAGGGGTAGCGGGAGGTTTGACACCGGGGAGCTGTTTTTT	CAIRGSGRFDTGELFF
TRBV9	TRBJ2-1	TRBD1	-	TGTGCCAGCAGCGGCGGGACAGGGGGATACAATGAGCAGTTCTTC	CASSGGTGGYNEQFF
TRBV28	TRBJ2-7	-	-	TGTGCCAGCCTAGAGCGCGGGACAGATCCCTACGAGCAGTACTTC	CASLERGTDPYEQYF
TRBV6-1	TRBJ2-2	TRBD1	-	TGTGCCAGCAGGAGGACAGGTCTGAACACCGGGGAGCTGTTTTTT	CASRRTGLNTGELFF
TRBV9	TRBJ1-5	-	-	TGTGCCAGCAGCGTAGCCTTCGATCAGCCCCAGCATTTT	CASSVAFDQPQHF